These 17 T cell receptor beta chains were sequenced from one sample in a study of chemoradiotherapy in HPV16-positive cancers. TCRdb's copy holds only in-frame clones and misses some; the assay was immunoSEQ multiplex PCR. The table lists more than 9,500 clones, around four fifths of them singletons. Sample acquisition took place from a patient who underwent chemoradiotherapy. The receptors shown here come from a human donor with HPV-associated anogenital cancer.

The CDR3 loop is CASSVEGRPSYGYTF. In nucleotides, the CDR3 is TGTGCCAGCAGCGTAGAAGGAAGGCCAAGCTATGGCTACACCTTC. V and J are TRBV9 and TRBJ1-2, with D unresolved. The CDR3 length is 15 residues. Germline CDR1 SGDLS, CDR2 YYNGEE. V was clipped by 0 bases and J by 4 bases, with 13 bases between them.

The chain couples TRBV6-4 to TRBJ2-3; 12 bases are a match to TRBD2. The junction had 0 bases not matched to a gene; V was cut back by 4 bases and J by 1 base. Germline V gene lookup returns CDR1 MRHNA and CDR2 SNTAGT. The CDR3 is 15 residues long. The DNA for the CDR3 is TGTGCCAGCAGTGGGACTAGCGGGGGCACAGATACGCAGTATTTT. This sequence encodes CASSGTSGGTDTQYF.

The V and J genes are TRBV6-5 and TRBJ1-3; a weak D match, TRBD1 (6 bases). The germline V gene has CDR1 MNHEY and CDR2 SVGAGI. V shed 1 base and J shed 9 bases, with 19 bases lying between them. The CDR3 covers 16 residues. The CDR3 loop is CASSYLPYGQQFTIYF. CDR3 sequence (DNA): TGTGCCAGCAGTTACTTGCCGTACGGACAGCAGTTCACCATATATTTT.

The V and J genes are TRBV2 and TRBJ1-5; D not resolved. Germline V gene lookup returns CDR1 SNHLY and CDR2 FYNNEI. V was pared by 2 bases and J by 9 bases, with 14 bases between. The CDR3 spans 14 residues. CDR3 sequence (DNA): TGTGCCAGCAGTGAATACAGCGAGATCAGGCCCCAGCATTTT. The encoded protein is CASSEYSEIRPQHF.

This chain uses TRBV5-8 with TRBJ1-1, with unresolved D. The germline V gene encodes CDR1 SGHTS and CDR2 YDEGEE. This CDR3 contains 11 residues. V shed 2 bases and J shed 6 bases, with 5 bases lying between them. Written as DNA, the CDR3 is TGTGCCAGCAGCTTTGTTCCTGAAGCTTTCTTT. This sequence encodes CASSFVPEAFF.

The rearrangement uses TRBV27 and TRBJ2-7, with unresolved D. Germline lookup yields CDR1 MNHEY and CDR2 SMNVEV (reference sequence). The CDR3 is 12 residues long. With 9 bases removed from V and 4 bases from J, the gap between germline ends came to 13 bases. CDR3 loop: CASKALGYEQYF. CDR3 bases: TGTGCCAGTAAAGCCTTAGGTTACGAGCAGTACTTC.

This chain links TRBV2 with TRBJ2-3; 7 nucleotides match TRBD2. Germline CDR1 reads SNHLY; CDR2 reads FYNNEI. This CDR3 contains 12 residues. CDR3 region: CARGVSTDTQYF. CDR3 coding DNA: TGTGCTCGGGGGGTTAGCACAGATACGCAGTATTTT.

The CDR3 loop is CASSQDARGGETQYF. CDR3 nucleotides: TGCGCCAGCAGCCAAGACGCACGGGGTGGGGAGACCCAGTACTTC. The chain links TRBV4-3 to TRBJ2-5, with a possible D match to TRBD2 (5 bases). Germline V gene lookup returns CDR1 LGHNA and CDR2 YSLEER. Trimming took 0 bases from V and 5 from J, leaving 13 bases between them. The CDR3 loop spans 15 amino acids.

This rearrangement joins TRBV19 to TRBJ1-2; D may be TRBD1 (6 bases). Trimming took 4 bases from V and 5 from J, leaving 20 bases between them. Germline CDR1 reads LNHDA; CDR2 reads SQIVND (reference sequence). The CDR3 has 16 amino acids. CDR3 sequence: CASSRPGTQLGYGYTF. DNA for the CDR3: TGTGCCAGTAGTAGACCCGGGACACAATTAGGGTATGGCTACACCTTC.

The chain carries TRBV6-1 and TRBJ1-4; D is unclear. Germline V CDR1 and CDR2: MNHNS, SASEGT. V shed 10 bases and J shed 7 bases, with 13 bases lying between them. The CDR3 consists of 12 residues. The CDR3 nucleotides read TGTGCCACCAGCCCTCAGCGTGAAAAACTGTTTTTT. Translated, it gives CATSPQREKLFF.

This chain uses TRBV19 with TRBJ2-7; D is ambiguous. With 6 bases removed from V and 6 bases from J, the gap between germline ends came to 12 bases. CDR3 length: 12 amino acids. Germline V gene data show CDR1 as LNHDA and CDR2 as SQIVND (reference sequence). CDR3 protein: CASSDRAREQYF. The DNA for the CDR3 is TGTGCCAGTAGCGATAGGGCTCGCGAGCAGTACTTC.

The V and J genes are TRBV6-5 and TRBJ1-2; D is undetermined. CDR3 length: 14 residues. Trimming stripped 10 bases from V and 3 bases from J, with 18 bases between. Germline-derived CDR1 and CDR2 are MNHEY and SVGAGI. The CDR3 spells CATLLRRAHYGYTF. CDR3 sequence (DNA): TGTGCCACCCTCCTGAGGAGGGCCCACTATGGCTACACCTTC.

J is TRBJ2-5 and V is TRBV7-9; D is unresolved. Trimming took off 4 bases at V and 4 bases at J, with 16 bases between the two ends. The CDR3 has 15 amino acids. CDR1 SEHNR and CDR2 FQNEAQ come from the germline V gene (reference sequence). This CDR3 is CASSSGSHGGETQYF. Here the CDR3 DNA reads TGTGCCAGCAGCTCCGGGTCACACGGTGGAGAGACCCAGTACTTC. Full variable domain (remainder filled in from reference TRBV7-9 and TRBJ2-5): DTGVSQNPRHKITKRGQNVTFRCDPISEHNRLYWYRQTLGQGPEFLTYFQNEAQLEKSRLLSDRFSAERPKGSFSTLEIQRTEQGDSAMYLCASSSGSHGGETQYFGPGTRLLVL.

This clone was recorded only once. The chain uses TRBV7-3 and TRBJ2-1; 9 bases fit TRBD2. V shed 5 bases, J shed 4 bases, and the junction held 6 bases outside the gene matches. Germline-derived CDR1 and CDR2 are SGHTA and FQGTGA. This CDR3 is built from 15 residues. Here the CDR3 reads CASSPGAGGYNEQFF. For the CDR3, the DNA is TGTGCCAGCAGCCCTGGGGCGGGGGGGTACAATGAGCAGTTCTTC.

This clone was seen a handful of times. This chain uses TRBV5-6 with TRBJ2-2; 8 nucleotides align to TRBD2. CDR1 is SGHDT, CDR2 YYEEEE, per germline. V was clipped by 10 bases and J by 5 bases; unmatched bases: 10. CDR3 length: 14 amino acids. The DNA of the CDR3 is TGTGCCTCCGTCCTTGGCGGGGGGACCGGGGAGCTGTTTTTT. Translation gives CASVLGGGTGELFF.

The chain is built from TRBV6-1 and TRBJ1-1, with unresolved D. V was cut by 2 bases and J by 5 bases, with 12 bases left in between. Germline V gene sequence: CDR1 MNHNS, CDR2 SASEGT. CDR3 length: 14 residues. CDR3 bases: TGTGCCAGCAGTGAAATGGGTGCAGTGACTGAAGCTTTCTTT. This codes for CASSEMGAVTEAFF.

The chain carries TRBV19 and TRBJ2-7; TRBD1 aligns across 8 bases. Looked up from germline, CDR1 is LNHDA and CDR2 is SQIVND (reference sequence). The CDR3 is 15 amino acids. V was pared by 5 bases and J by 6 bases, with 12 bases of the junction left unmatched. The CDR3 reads CASSPGLDRGGEQYF. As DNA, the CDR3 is TGTGCCAGTAGTCCCGGCCTAGACAGGGGAGGCGAGCAGTACTTC.